Only a few counts were recorded for the clone carrying this TCR beta chain. Its antigen is as yet unknown. These data belong to a study of cytomegalovirus exposure and HLA in healthy donors. Whole-study findings and limits: Analyzed later, association rates of TCRs varied across HLA loci, with DRB1 most and HLA-C fewest. A further, later analysis showed that HLA-associated TCR beta chains (compared with equally common others) were more clonally expanded. Because they were indistinguishable, some V segments, including TRBV6-2 and TRBV6-3, were excluded. With later analysis, a missense DCLRE1C variant became linked to TCR beta V- and J-gene trimming.

The CDR3 consists of 15 residues. Germline assignment: CDR1 SGHAT and CDR2 FQNNGV. PCR involved 60 Vbeta and 13 Jbeta primers. TCRdb's table, derived via immunoSEQ multiplex PCR, lists solely in-frame clones and lacks some. The sample has roughly 65,000 clones; about 63% are singletons. Sequenced input: PBMCs. This TCR came from a man aged 35 to 55 in good health and CMV-seropositive. The chain employs TRBV11-2 and TRBJ2-5, with D perhaps TRBD2 (6 bases). The DNA matches TRBJ2-7 better at its end, which makes the J call doubtful. CDR3 region: CASSSLRDFIYEQYF. DNA for the CDR3: TGTGCCAGCAGCTCCCTCCGGGACTTCATCTACGAGCAGTACTTC.